What follows describes a single T cell receptor (beta chain). This specimen belongs to a study of T cell responses to AZD1222 COVID-19 vaccine. Using immunoSEQ multiplex PCR, the repertoire was profiled, and TCRdb retains in-frame clones only, with some absent. The sample lists 150,000 or so clones, around 89% seen once, with about 3.4% in the top ten. V dropped 6 bases and J dropped 2 bases, with 7 bases sitting between them. The CDR3 is 12 amino acids. Germline V gene sequence: CDR1 LGHDT, CDR2 YNNKEL (reference sequence). The sample was peripheral blood, taken on day 0 of MenACWY control vaccination. The receptor was isolated from an adult in good health. The V call is TRBV3-1 (or the pseudogene TRBV3-2), the J call TRBJ1-2, with unresolved D. The CDR3 reads CASSPANYGYTF. In DNA, the CDR3 is TGTGCCAGCAGTCCAGCGAACTATGGCTACACCTTC.